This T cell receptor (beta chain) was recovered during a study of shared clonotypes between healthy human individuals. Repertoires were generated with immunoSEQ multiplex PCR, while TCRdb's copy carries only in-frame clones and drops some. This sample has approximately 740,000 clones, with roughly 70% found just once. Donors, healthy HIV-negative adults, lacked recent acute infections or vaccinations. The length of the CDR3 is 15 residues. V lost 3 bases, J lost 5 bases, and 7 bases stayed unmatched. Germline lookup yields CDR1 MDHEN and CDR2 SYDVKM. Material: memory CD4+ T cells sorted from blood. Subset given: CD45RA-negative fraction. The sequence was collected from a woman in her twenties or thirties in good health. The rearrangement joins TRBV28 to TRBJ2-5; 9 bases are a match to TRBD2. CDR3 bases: TGTGCCAGCAGTTTTCGTCTAGCGGGACGGGAGACCCAGTACTTC. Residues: CASSFRLAGRETQYF.